This TCR beta chain is from a study of shared clonotypes between healthy human individuals. As concerns this clone: Its antigen remains unknown.

Germline lookup yields CDR1 SGHTA and CDR2 FQGTGA. Trimming took 4 bases from V and 4 from J; bases not matched to a gene: 6. CDR3 length equals 15 residues. Assay: immunoSEQ multiplex PCR; the TCRdb copy retains only in-frame clones and omits some. The repertoire includes a few million clones, almost 96% of them detected once, and over 0.1% sits in the top ten. Findings and limits, study-wide: Large sequencing depth failed to make sorted-subset sequencing complete, rarefaction showed.

The sequenced sample consisted of naive CD4+ T cells sorted from blood. Indicated subset: CD45RA+ positively selected. This receptor was identified in a man aged 18 to 30 in good health. The chain employs TRBV7-3 and TRBJ2-2; TRBD1 agrees at 7 bases. The CDR3 loop reads CASSSRQGATGELFF. CDR3 DNA sequence: TGTGCCAGCAGCTCCCGACAGGGTGCCACCGGGGAGCTGTTTTTT.